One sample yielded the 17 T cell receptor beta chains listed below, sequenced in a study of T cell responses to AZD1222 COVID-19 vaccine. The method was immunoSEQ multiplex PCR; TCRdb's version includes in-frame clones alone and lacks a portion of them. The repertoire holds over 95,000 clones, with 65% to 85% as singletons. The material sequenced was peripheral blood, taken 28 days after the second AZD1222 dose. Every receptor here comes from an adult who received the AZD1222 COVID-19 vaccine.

CDR3 residues: CASSEAGRDGYTF. CDR3 nucleotides: TGTGCCAGCAGTGAAGCGGGGAGGGATGGCTACACCTTC. The chain couples TRBV6-1 to TRBJ1-2; D gene unclear. V lost 0 bases, J lost 6 bases, and 8 bases lay in between. The CDR3 length is 13 residues. Looked up from germline, CDR1 is MNHNS and CDR2 is SASEGT.

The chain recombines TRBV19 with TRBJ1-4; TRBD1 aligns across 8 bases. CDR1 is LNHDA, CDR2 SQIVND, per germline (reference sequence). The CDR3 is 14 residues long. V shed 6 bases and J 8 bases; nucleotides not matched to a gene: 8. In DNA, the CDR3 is TGTGCCAGTAGCCCTCGGACAGGGAACGAAAAACTGTTTTTT. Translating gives CASSPRTGNEKLFF.

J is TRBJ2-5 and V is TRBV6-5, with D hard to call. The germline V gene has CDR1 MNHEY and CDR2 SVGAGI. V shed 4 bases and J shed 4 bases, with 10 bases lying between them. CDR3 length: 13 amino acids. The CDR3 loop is CASSFSTAETQYF. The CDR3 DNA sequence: TGTGCCAGCAGTTTTTCCACTGCAGAGACCCAGTACTTC.

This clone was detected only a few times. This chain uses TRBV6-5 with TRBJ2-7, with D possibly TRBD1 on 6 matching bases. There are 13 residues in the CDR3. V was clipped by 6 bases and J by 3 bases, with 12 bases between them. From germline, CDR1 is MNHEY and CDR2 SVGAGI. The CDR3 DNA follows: TGTGCCAGCAGGGCCGTGACAGGCTACGAGCAGTACTTC. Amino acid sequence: CASRAVTGYEQYF.

CDR3 region: CASSGTTIGYGYTF. The CDR3 DNA follows: TGTGCCAGCAGTGGAACCACAATTGGCTATGGCTACACCTTC. V gene TRBV2 combines with J gene TRBJ1-2; the D is unclear. This CDR3 has 14 residues. The V end was cut by 4 bases, the J end by 4 bases, with 13 bases between. Germline loops: CDR1 SNHLY, CDR2 FYNNEI.

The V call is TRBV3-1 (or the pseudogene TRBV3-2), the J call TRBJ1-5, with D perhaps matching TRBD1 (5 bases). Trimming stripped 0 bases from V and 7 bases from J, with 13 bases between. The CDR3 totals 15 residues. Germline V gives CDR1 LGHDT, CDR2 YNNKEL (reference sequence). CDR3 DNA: TGTGCCAGCAGCCAAGACCAGGGCTTGGGGCAGCCCCAGCATTTT. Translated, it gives CASSQDQGLGQPQHF.

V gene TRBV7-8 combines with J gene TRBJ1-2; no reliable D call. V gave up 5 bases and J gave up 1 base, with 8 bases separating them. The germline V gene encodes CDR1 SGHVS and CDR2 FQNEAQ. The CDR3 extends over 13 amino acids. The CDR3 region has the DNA TGTGCCAGCAGCGCCGACCGTAACTATGGCTACACCTTC. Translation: CASSADRNYGYTF. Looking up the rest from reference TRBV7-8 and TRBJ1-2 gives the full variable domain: GAGVSQSPRYKVAKRGQDVALRCDPISGHVSLFWYQQALGQGPEFLTYFQNEAQLDKSGLPSDRFFAERPEGSVSTLKIQRTQQEDSAVYLCASSADRNYGYTFGSGTRLTVV.

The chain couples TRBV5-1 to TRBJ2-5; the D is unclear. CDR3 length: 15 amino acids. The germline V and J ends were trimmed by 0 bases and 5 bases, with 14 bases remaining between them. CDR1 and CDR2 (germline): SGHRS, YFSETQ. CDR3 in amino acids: CASSLDAALGETQYF. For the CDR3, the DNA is TGCGCCAGCAGCTTGGACGCGGCCTTGGGGGAGACCCAGTACTTC.

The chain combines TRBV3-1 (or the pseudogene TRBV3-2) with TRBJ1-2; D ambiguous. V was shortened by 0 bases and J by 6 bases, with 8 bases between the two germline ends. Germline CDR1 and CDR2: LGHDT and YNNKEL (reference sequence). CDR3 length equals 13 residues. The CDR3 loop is CASSQEGSDGYTF. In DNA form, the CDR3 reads TGTGCCAGCAGCCAAGAGGGTTCCGATGGCTACACCTTC.

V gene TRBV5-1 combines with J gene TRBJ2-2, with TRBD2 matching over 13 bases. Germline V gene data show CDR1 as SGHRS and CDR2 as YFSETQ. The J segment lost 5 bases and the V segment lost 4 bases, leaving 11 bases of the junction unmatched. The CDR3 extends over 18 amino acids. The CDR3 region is CASSLDGLAGEWTGELFF. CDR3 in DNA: TGCGCCAGCAGCCTAGACGGACTAGCGGGAGAATGGACCGGGGAGCTGTTTTTT. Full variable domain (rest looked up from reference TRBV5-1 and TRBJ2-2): KAGVTQTPRYLIKTRGQQVTLSCSPISGHRSVSWYQQTPGQGLQFLFEYFSETQRNKGNFPGRFSGRQFSNSRSEMNVSTLELGDSALYLCASSLDGLAGEWTGELFFGEGSRLTVL.

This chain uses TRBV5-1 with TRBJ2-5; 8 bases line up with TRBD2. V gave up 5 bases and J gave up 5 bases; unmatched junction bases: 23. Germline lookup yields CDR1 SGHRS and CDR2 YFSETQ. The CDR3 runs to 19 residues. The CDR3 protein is CASRSRAVNSGIRGETQYF. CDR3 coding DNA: TGCGCCAGCAGAAGCAGGGCTGTCAATAGCGGGATTAGGGGGGAGACCCAGTACTTC.

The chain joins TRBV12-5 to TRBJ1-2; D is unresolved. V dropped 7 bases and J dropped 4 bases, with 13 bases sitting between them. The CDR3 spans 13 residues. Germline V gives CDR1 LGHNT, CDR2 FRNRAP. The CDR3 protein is CASAPSGSYGYTF. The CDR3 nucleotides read TGTGCTAGTGCCCCGTCCGGGAGCTATGGCTACACCTTC.

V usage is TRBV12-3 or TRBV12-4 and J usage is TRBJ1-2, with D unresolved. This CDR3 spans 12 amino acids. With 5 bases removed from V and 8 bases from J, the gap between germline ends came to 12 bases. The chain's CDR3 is CASSPLLIGYTF. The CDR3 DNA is TGTGCCAGCAGTCCACTCTTAATCGGCTACACCTTC.

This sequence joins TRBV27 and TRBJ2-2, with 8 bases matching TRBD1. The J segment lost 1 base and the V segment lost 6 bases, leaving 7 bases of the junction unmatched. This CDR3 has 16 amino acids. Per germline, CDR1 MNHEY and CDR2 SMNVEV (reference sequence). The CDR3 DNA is TGTGCCAGCAGCTCCCAAGGGACAGGGAACACCGGGGAGCTGTTTTTT. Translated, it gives CASSSQGTGNTGELFF.

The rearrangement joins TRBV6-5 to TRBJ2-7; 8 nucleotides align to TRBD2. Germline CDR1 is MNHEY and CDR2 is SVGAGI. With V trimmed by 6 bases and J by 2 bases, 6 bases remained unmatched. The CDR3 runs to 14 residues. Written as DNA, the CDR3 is TGTGCCAGCAGACGAGCGGGAGCAACCTACGAGCAGTACTTC. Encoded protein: CASRRAGATYEQYF.

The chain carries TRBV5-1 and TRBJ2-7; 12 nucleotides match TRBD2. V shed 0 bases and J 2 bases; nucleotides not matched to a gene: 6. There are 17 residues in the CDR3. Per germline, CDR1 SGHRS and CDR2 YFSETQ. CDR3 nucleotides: TGCGCCAGCAGCTTGGCCGAAACTAGCGGGAGGCCCTACGAGCAGTACTTC. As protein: CASSLAETSGRPYEQYF.

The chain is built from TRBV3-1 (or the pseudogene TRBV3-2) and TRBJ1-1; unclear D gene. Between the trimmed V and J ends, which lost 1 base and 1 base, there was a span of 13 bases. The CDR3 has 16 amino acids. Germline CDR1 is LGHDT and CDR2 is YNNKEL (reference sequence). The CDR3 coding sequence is TGTGCCAGCAGCCAAGTGAACGGAAATAGGAACACTGAAGCTTTCTTT. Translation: CASSQVNGNRNTEAFF.